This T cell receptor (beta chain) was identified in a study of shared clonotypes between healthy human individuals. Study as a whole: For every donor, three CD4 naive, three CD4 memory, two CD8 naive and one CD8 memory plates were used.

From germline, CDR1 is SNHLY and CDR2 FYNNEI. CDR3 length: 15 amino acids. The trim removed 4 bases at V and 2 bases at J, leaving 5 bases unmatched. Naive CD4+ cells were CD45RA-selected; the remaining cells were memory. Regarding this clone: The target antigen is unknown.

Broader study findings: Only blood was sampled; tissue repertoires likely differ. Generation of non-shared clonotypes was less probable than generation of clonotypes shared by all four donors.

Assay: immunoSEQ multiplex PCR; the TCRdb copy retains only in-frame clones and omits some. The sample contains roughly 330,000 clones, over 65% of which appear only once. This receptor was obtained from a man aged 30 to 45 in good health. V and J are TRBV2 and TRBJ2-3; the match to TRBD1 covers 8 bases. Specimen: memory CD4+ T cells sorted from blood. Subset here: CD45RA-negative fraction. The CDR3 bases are TGTGCCAGCAGTGCCGGGACAGGATTCACAGATACGCAGTATTTT. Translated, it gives CASSAGTGFTDTQYF.